The sequence of this TCR beta chain was determined in a study of OX40 agonist ivuxolimab in advanced cancers. Study details: At approximately 80% male, the cohort had a mean age of approximately 60 years, ranging from roughly 20 to 80.

Only in-frame clones appear in the TCRdb table, and some are missing; sequencing was by immunoSEQ multiplex PCR. The sample consists of around 76,000 clones, less than 90% of them appearing once. Concerning this clone: As yet, its antigen is unknown.

Study results and limitations: Compared with CD4+, CD8+ T cells on average had more expanded clones. At 0.1 to 3.0 mg/kg, clonal expansion of CD4+ and CD8+ blood T cells had occurred by week 6.

The CDR3 has 16 residues. With 0 bases removed from V and 5 bases from J, the gap between germline ends came to 14 bases. CDR1 is SGHRS, CDR2 YFSETQ, per germline. The sample here was CD4+ or CD8+ T cells sorted from blood, taken in a trial of the OX40 agonist ivuxolimab. The chain uses TRBV5-1 and TRBJ2-2; D possibly uses TRBD1 or TRBD2 (6 bases each). The clonotype was recovered from an adult with an advanced solid tumor such as melanoma, head and neck, liver or kidney cancer. CDR3 residues: CASSLEIQGLTGELFF. In DNA, the CDR3 is TGCGCCAGCAGCTTGGAGATACAGGGACTTACCGGGGAGCTGTTTTTT.